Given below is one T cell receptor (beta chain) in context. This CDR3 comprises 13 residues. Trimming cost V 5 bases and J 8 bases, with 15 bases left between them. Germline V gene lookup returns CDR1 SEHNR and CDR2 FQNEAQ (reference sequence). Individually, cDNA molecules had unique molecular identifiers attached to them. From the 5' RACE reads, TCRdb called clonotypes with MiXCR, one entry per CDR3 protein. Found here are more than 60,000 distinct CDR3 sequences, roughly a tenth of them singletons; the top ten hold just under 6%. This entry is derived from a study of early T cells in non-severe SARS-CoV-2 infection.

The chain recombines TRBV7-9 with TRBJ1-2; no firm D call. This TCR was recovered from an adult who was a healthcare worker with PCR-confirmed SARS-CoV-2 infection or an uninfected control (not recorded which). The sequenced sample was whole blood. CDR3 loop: CASSPQGIGGYTF. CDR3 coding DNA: TGTGCCAGCAGCCCCCAAGGCATTGGGGGCTACACCTTC.